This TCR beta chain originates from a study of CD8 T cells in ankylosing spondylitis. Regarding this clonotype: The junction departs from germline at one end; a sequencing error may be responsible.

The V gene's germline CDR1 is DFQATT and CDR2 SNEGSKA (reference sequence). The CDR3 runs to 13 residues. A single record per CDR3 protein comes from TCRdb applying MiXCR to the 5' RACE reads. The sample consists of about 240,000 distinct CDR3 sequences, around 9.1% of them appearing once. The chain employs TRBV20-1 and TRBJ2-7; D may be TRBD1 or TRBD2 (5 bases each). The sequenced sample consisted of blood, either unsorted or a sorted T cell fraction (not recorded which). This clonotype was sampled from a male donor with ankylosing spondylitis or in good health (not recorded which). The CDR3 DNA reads TGCAGTGCTAGACCGGGACCACGCTACGAGCGGTACTTC. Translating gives CSARPGPRYERYF.